This is a list of T cell receptor beta chains from one sample in a study of cytomegalovirus exposure and HLA in healthy donors. Here immunoSEQ multiplex PCR was the method, and the copy in TCRdb shows in-frame clones only, minus some. In the table there are 150,000 to 200,000 clones, approximately 80% of which are singletons. Sequenced sample: PBMCs. These receptors were taken from a woman between 45 and 65 years old in good health and CMV-seronegative. Both conserved end residues are part of each CDR3. The D gene is left open where the match is weak. Some rows have no size entry. The others give once, few or many, or a class for an expanded clone.

>-|TRBV5-1|-|TRBJ1-1
TGCGCCAGCAGCTTGGGGGGCACCAAAATAATCCCCACTGAAGCTTTCTTT
CASSLGGTKIIPTEAFF
>-|TRBV7-2|TRBD2|TRBJ2-2
TGTGCCAGCACCCCGGGGGGATCGAACACCGGGGAGCTGTTTTTT
CASTPGGSNTGELFF
>once|TRBV9|TRBD2|TRBJ2-1
TGTGCCAGCAGCGCCGGACTAGCGGGGGCCAATGAGCAGTTCTTC
CASSAGLAGANEQFF
>-|TRBV11-3|-|TRBJ2-6
TGTGCCAGCAGCCCCGGACTGGGTAGCTCTGGGGCCAACGTCCTGACTTTC
CASSPGLGSSGANVLTF
>once|TRBV19|TRBD1|TRBJ2-2
TGTGCCAGTAGTACTACAGGGGCGATCGGGGAGCTGTTTTTT
CASSTTGAIGELFF
>-|TRBV5-1|-|TRBJ2-3
TGCGCCAGCAGCTTGACAGATAGCACAGATACGCAGTATTTT
CASSLTDSTDTQYF
>-|TRBV10-2|TRBD2|TRBJ2-1
TGCGCCAGCAGTGACGACCGCGGGGGTCGGATCGATGAGCAGTTCTTC
CASSDDRGGRIDEQFF
>-|TRBV7-3|-|TRBJ2-7
TGTGCCAGCAGCCCAGACCCCCAGGGGCCCCTCTACGAGCAGTACTTC
CASSPDPQGPLYEQYF
>-|TRBV18|-|TRBJ1-1
TGTGCCAGCTCACCGCAGGGCACTGAAGCTTTCTTT
CASSPQGTEAFF
>-|TRBV5-8|TRBD2|TRBJ2-7
TGTGCCAGCAGCAGGTTCTCGGGGACTAGCGACTACGAGCAGTACTTC
CASSRFSGTSDYEQYF
>-|TRBV7-9|TRBD2|TRBJ2-3
TGTGCCAGCAGCCCGGGGACTAGCGGGTATACGCAGTATTTT
CASSPGTSGYTQYF
>-|TRBV6-6|TRBD1|TRBJ1-6
TGTGCCAGCAGGAAAACAGGGGGCACCTATAATTCACCCCTCCACTTT
CASRKTGGTYNSPLHF
>few|TRBV7-9|-|TRBJ1-1
TGTGCCAGCACGGCAGGGACTGAAGCTTTCTTT
CASTAGTEAFF
>-|TRBV6-6|-|TRBJ1-3
TGTGCCTCCGGGGTCTACTCTGGAAACACCATATATTTT
CASGVYSGNTIYF
>-|TRBV28|-|TRBJ1-2
TGTGCCAGCAGGCCCAATATAGCGGTTGGCTATGGCTACACCTTC
CASRPNIAVGYGYTF
>once|TRBV4-3|TRBD1|TRBJ1-4
TGCGCCAGCAGCCAAGGGGACAGTCCTAATGAAAAACTGTTTTTT
CASSQGDSPNEKLFF
>-|TRBV15|TRBD2|TRBJ2-7
TGTGCCACCAGCAGAGCCGGGACTAGCAACGAGCAGTACTTC
CATSRAGTSNEQYF
>-|TRBV18|TRBD1|TRBJ2-3
TGTGCCAGCTCAAGACAGGGGGCGACAGATACGCAGTATTTT
CASSRQGATDTQYF
>-|TRBV10-1|TRBD1|TRBJ2-1
TGCGCCAGCAGTGAGAGTGGGCCGGGACAGGGTCAAGTAGAGCAGTTCTTC
CASSESGPGQGQVEQFF
>-|TRBV11-3|TRBD1|TRBJ2-2
TGTGCCAGCAGCGAACGACAGGGCACCGGGGAGCTGTTTTTT
CASSERQGTGELFF
>-|TRBV7-2|-|TRBJ2-1
TGTGCCAGCAGCTTAAGGGGGACACTCAATTCGGGAGAGCAGTTCTTC
CASSLRGTLNSGEQFF
>-|TRBV5-1|TRBD1|TRBJ1-2
TGCGCCAGCAGCTTGGGACAGGGTTCTTTCAACTATGGCTACACCTTC
CASSLGQGSFNYGYTF
>-|TRBV11-2|TRBD1|TRBJ2-7
TGTGCCAGCAGTTACCGGACAGGGGGCAGGGCAAGCTCCTACGAGCAGTACTTC
CASSYRTGGRASSYEQYF
>-|TRBV7-2|-|TRBJ1-2
TGTGCCAGCAGCTTAGCGGGCCAGGGTAACTATGGCTACACCTTC
CASSLAGQGNYGYTF
>-|TRBV10-3|-|TRBJ2-3
TGTGCCATCAGTGAGATTGGGGGCAACACAGATACGCAGTATTTT
CAISEIGGNTDTQYF
>-|TRBV28|-|TRBJ1-1
TGTGCCAGCATCGGGGTGACTGAAGCTTTCTTT
CASIGVTEAFF
>-|TRBV2|TRBD1|TRBJ1-2
TGTGCCAGCAGTGCAGGGACAGGGGGAATTAACTATGGCTACACCTTC
CASSAGTGGINYGYTF
>-|TRBV27|-|TRBJ1-1
TGTGCCAGCAGTCTCCGGACAAGGGCCCCTGAAGCTTTCTTT
CASSLRTRAPEAFF
>-|TRBV29-1|-|TRBJ1-1
TGCAGCGTTCAGGTGACGAACACTGAAGCTTTCTTT
CSVQVTNTEAFF
>-|TRBV7-9|-|TRBJ1-2
TGTGCCAGCAGGCCAGGTGGAGGCTATGGCTACACCTTC
CASRPGGGYGYTF
>-|TRBV9|TRBD2|TRBJ2-7
TGTGCCAGCAGCGTAGACGCGGGAGCGATTTACGAGCAGTACTTC
CASSVDAGAIYEQYF
>-|TRBV6-4|TRBD2|TRBJ2-1
TGTGCCAGCAGCGCAGCGAGCGGGAGTGGCAATGAGCAGTTCTTC
CASSAASGSGNEQFF